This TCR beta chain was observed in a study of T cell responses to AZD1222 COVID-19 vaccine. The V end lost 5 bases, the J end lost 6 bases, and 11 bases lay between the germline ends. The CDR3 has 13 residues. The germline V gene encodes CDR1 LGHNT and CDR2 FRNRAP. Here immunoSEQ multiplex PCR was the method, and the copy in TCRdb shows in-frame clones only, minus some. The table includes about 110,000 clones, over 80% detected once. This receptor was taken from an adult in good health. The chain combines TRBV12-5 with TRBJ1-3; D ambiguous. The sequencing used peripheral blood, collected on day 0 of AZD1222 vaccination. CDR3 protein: CASGPRTKNTIYF. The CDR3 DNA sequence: TGTGCTAGTGGTCCCCGGACCAAAAACACCATATATTTT.